Each of the 17 T cell receptor beta chains below was sequenced from the same sample in a study of blood T cells in healthy people across ages. The use of a sample-barcoded 5' primer and a J-beta primer mix characterized a second PCR of about 7 to 12 cycles. TCRdb recomputed calls from the 5' RACE reads with MiXCR, one row per CDR3 protein. The sample includes around 400,000 distinct CDR3 sequences, 52% of them seen just once. The source material was blood. All receptors come from a man aged 60-69 years in good health.

In its sample, this clonotype was seen many times. The chain joins TRBV7-2 to TRBJ1-2, with 7 bases fitting TRBD1. Germline V gene data show CDR1 as SGHTA and CDR2 as FQGNSA. The CDR3 length is 16 residues. V was clipped by 5 bases and J by 8 bases; unmatched bases: 17. CDR3 nucleotides: TGTGCCAGCAGCCCACCGCCGGGACAGAGGGGTGAAGGCTACACCTTC. Encoded protein: CASSPPPGQRGEGYTF.

The chain couples TRBV9 to TRBJ1-1, with a possible D match to TRBD1 (5 bases). The CDR3 is 13 residues long. Germline V gives CDR1 SGDLS, CDR2 YYNGEE. With 0 bases removed from V and 8 bases from J, the gap between germline ends came to 11 bases. The CDR3 DNA sequence: TGTGCCAGCAGCGTAGAGGGGAGAAGAGAAGCTTTCTTT. This sequence encodes CASSVEGRREAFF.

This clonotype was observed a handful of times. J is TRBJ2-1 and V is TRBV12-3 or TRBV12-4; 12 bases line up with TRBD2. The DNA end favors TRBJ2-7, so the J call may be wrong. The CDR3 totals 19 residues. The CDR3 bases are TGTGCCAGCAGGGGCTTAAGACTAGCGGGGGTACAATCCTACAATGAGCAGTACTTC. It yields the protein CASRGLRLAGVQSYNEQYF.

This chain's CDR3 is CASSSYSGRAGNEQFF. CDR3 DNA sequence: TGTGCCAGCAGTTCCTATAGCGGGAGGGCCGGGAATGAGCAGTTCTTC. The genes are TRBV6-5 and TRBJ2-1; 11 nucleotides line up with TRBD2. V lost 4 bases, J lost 7 bases, and 9 bases stayed unmatched. CDR1 is MNHEY and CDR2 is SVGAGI in the germline V gene. CDR3 length: 16 residues.

In the case of this clonotype: Mismatch with germline at one junction end may stem from a read error. This chain joins TRBV5-4 and TRBJ1-1; the match to TRBD1 covers 8 bases. The V gene's germline CDR1 is SGHNT and CDR2 YYREEE (reference sequence). The CDR3 extends over 15 amino acids. The CDR3 protein is CASSLDRGMNPEAFF. The CDR3 DNA reads as TGTGCCAGCAGCTTGGACAGGGGGATGAACCCTGAAGCTTTCTTT. The variable domain in full, with the rest retrieved from reference TRBV5-4 and TRBJ1-1, is ETGVTQSPTHLIKTRGQQVTLRCSSQSGHNTVSWYQQALGQGPQFIFQYYREEENGRGNFPPRFSGLQFPNYSSELNVNALELDDSALYLCASSLDRGMNPEAFFGQGTRLTVV.

The CDR3 reads CSVEAGENREYGYTF. The DNA of the CDR3 is TGCAGCGTTGAGGCCGGGGAGAACAGGGAGTATGGCTACACCTTC. This chain joins TRBV29-1 and TRBJ1-2; TRBD1 is a possible D gene (6 bases). Germline V CDR1 and CDR2: SQVTM, ANQGSEA. Trimming shortened V by 3 bases and J by 5 bases, and 19 bases separated the two germline ends. The CDR3 consists of 15 residues.

This clonotype has only one observation. The rearrangement joins TRBV12-3 or TRBV12-4 to TRBJ2-3, with D perhaps matching TRBD2 (5 bases). The V end lost 6 bases, the J end lost 3 bases, and 13 bases lay between the germline ends. The CDR3 has 14 residues. CDR3 bases: TGTGCCAGCAGCGGCGGAGGAAGTACAGATACGCAGTATTTT. This translates into CASSGGGSTDTQYF.

J is TRBJ1-5 and V is TRBV4-2; 8 bases map to TRBD1. Germline lookup yields CDR1 LGHNA and CDR2 YNFKEQ. V dropped 2 bases and J dropped 5; count of bases not matched to a gene: 8. The CDR3 has 16 residues. CDR3 region: CASSQTGQALDQPQHF. In DNA, the CDR3 is TGTGCCAGCAGCCAAACGGGACAGGCCCTGGATCAGCCCCAGCATTTT.

The chain employs TRBV20-1 and TRBJ2-7, with 11 nucleotides matching TRBD2. Germline-derived CDR1 and CDR2 are DFQATT and SNEGSKA (reference sequence). The CDR3 spans 15 residues. The J segment lost 0 bases and the V segment lost 1 base, leaving 2 bases of the junction unmatched. The CDR3: CSARGLAGLSYEQYF. DNA for the CDR3: TGCAGTGCTAGAGGACTAGCGGGGCTCTCCTACGAGCAGTACTTC.

V usage is TRBV25-1 and J usage is TRBJ2-5, with D perhaps TRBD2 (5 bases). CDR3 length: 13 residues. Germline loops: CDR1 MGHDK, CDR2 SYGVNS. Trimming stripped 1 base from V and 11 bases from J, with 14 bases between. For the CDR3, the DNA is TGTGCCAGCAGTGAATTACCTGCGGGTGAGCAGTACTTC. Protein: CASSELPAGEQYF. Drawing the rest from reference TRBV25-1 and TRBJ2-5, the complete variable domain is EADIYQTPRYLVIGTGKKITLECSQTMGHDKMYWYQQDPGMELHLIHYSYGVNSTEKGDLSSESTVSRIRTEHFPLTLESARPSHTSQYLCASSELPAGEQYFGPGTRLLVL.

This chain links TRBV3-1 with TRBJ2-7; 10 bases agree with TRBD2. The CDR3 sequence is 17 residues long. Germline V gives CDR1 LGHDT, CDR2 YNNKEL (reference sequence). Trimming cost V 2 bases and J 1 base; bases outside gene matches: 8. CDR3 bases: TGTGCCAGCAGCCAATCCCTAGCGGGAGCGAGTTCCTACGAGCAGTACTTC. Translation: CASSQSLAGASSYEQYF.

About this clonotype: The junction shows a germline mismatch at one end, possibly a read error. J is TRBJ2-7 and V is TRBV12-3 or TRBV12-4; 12 bases fit TRBD1. The CDR3 spans 14 residues. The CDR3 reads CASSRGQGAYVQYF. The CDR3 DNA reads as TGTGCCAGCAGCCGGGGACAGGGGGCATACGTGCAGTACTTC.

The V call is TRBV20-1, the J call TRBJ2-3, with D unclear. The CDR3 sequence is 15 residues long. Looked up from germline, CDR1 is DFQATT and CDR2 is SNEGSKA (reference sequence). Trimming removed 1 base at V and 0 bases at J, with 11 bases between. The CDR3 nucleotides read TGCAGTGCTAGAGCAGCAGCTACTAGCACAGATACGCAGTATTTT. Translating it yields CSARAAATSTDTQYF.

This clonotype was seen more than once but under ten times. J is TRBJ2-4 and V is TRBV29-1; tentative D call: TRBD2 (5 bases). V was pared by 5 bases and J by 5 bases, with 22 bases between. Looked up from germline, CDR1 is SQVTM and CDR2 is ANQGSEA. The CDR3 runs to 16 residues. CDR3 in DNA: TGCAGCGTTATTCCGCTGGGCAGGCGGGCTCAAAACATTCAGTACTTC. Translated: CSVIPLGRRAQNIQYF.

The chain is built from TRBV20-1 and TRBJ2-7; 10 bases are a match to TRBD2. Germline trimming cut 3 bases from V and 0 bases from J; bases unmatched to any gene: 5. From germline, CDR1 is DFQATT and CDR2 SNEGSKA (reference sequence). The CDR3 runs 15 residues. The CDR3 DNA is TGCAGTGCTAGTGAACTAGCGGGACACTCCTACGAGCAGTACTTC. Translation gives CSASELAGHSYEQYF.

The CDR3 region has the DNA TGCGCCAGCAGCGCGACACAGGAATTCACAGATACGCAGTATTTT. Residues: CASSATQEFTDTQYF. The chain joins TRBV5-1 to TRBJ2-3, with D possibly matching TRBD1 (5 bases). V was pared by 4 bases and J by 2 bases, with 14 bases between. The CDR3 consists of 15 residues. Germline loops: CDR1 SGHRS, CDR2 YFSETQ.

The rearrangement joins TRBV7-2 to TRBJ2-7; TRBD1 matches at 10 bases. Germline V gene data show CDR1 as SGHTA and CDR2 as FQGNSA. The CDR3 loop spans 15 amino acids. The junction had 6 bases not matched to a gene; V was cut back by 5 bases and J by 2 bases. CDR3 sequence: CASSPRTGGAYEQYF. In DNA form, the CDR3 reads TGTGCCAGCAGCCCCAGGACAGGGGGGGCCTACGAGCAGTACTTC. Based on the CDR3 plus reference TRBV7-2 and TRBJ2-7, the full variable domain is GAGVSQSPSNKVTEKGKDVELRCDPISGHTALYWYRQSLGQGLEFLIYFQGNSAPDKSGLPSDRFSAERTGGSVSTLTIQRTQQEDSAVYLCASSPRTGGAYEQYFGPGTRLTVT.